These 4 T cell receptor beta chains came from one sample sequenced in a study of T cells in Graves' hyperthyroidism and ophthalmopathy. Amplification targeted TCR beta CDR3 regions from RNA transcripts. When the TCR CDR3 underwent first-round RT-PCR, the HTBI primer set was used. One entry per CDR3 protein, called by TCRdb with MiXCR from the multiplex PCR reads. The data contain around 210,000 distinct CDR3 sequences, 17% of them seen just once; the ten biggest clones take up roughly 55%. The sequenced sample was blood. All receptors derive from a woman aged 50 to 60 with Graves' hyperthyroidism.

This rearrangement joins TRBV6-1 to TRBJ2-5; 10 bases align to TRBD2. J was trimmed by 3 bases and V by 2 bases; bases with no gene match: 6. CDR1 MNHNS and CDR2 SASEGT come from the germline V gene. The CDR3 has 16 amino acids. CDR3 DNA: TGTGCCAGCAGTGAACACCTAGCGGGAGTTAAAGAGACCCAGTACTTC. Translated: CASSEHLAGVKETQYF.

The V and J genes are TRBV5-5 and TRBJ1-2; TRBD1 is a possible D gene (6 bases). Germline loops: CDR1 SGHKS, CDR2 YYEKEE (reference sequence). CDR3 length: 14 residues. Trimming stripped 4 bases from V and 3 bases from J, with 13 bases between. The CDR3 loop reads CASSQRDNYYGYTF. The CDR3 region has the DNA TGTGCCAGCAGCCAACGGGACAACTACTATGGCTACACCTTC.

This clonotype was seen repeatedly, ten times or more. The CDR3 nucleotides read TGTGCCAGCAGCCAGTGGGACAGGGTGGACACTGAAGCTTTCTTT. Its translation: CASSQWDRVDTEAFF. The chain links TRBV3-1 to TRBJ1-1; 9 bases map to TRBD1. The ends lost 3 bases at V and 3 bases at J; junction bases unmatched: 5. There are 15 residues in the CDR3. Germline V lookup: CDR1 LGHDT, CDR2 YNNKEL (reference sequence).

This clonotype has a handful of counts. The gene calls are TRBV19 and TRBJ2-1, with 14 bases that match TRBD2. V lost 8 bases to trimming and J lost 7 bases; unmatched junction nucleotides: 7. CDR1 is LNHDA and CDR2 is SQIVND in the germline V gene (reference sequence). This CDR3 contains 15 residues. CDR3 amino acids: CASSPGLAGANEQFF. CDR3 bases: TGTGCCAGTTCCCCGGGACTAGCGGGAGCGAATGAGCAGTTCTTC.